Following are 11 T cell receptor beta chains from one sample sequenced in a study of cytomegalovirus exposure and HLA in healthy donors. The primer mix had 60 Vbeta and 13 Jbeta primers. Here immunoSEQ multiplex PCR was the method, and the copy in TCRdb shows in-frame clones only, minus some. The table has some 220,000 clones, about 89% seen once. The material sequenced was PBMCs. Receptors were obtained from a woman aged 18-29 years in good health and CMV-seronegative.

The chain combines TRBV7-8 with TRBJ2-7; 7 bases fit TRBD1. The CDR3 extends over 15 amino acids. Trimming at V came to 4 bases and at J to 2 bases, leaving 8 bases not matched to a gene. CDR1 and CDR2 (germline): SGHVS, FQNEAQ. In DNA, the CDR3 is TGTGCCAGCAGCTCCCGACAGGGTAATCCCTACGAGCAGTACTTC. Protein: CASSSRQGNPYEQYF.

The CDR3 coding sequence is TGTGCCAGCAGCTCCAAACAGGGTGGAGAGACCCAGTACTTC. Protein: CASSSKQGGETQYF. The V call is TRBV5-4, the J call TRBJ2-5; D is possibly TRBD1 (6 bases). In germline, CDR1 is SGHNT, CDR2 YYREEE (reference sequence). The CDR3 spans 14 residues. V dropped 3 bases and J dropped 4 bases, with 13 bases sitting between them.

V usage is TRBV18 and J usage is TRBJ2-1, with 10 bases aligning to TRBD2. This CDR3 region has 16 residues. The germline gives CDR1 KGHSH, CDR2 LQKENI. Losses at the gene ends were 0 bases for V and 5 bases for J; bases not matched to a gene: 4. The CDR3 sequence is CASSPPGLAGDNEQFF. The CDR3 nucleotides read TGTGCCAGCTCACCACCGGGGCTAGCGGGAGACAATGAGCAGTTCTTC.

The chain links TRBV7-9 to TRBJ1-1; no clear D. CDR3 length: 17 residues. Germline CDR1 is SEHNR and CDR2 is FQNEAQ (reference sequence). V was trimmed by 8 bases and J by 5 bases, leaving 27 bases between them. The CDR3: CASGGGPRKRVRTEAFF. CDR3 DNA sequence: TGTGCCAGCGGAGGCGGTCCTCGGAAACGGGTAAGAACTGAAGCTTTCTTT.

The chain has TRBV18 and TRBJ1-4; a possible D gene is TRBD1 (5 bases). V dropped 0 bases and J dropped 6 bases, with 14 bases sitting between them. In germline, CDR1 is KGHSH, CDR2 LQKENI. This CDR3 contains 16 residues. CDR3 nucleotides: TGTGCCAGCTCACCACCGGGGCAGGGCCGCGATGAAAAACTGTTTTTT. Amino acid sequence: CASSPPGQGRDEKLFF.

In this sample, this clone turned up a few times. The CDR3 here is CASSDSTGTDTQYF. DNA for the CDR3: TGTGCCAGCTCCGATTCGACAGGCACAGATACGCAGTATTTT. The chain combines TRBV6-4 with TRBJ2-3; a possible D gene is TRBD1 (5 bases). Germline V CDR1 and CDR2: MRHNA, SNTAGT. V was clipped by 8 bases and J by 1 base, with 13 bases between them. This CDR3 is 14 amino acids long.

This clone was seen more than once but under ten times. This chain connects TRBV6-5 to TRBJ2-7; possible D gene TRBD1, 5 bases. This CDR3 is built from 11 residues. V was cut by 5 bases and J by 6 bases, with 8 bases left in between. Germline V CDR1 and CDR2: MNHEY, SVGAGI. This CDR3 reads CASSVRAEQYF. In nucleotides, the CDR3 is TGTGCCAGCAGTGTCAGGGCCGAGCAGTACTTC.

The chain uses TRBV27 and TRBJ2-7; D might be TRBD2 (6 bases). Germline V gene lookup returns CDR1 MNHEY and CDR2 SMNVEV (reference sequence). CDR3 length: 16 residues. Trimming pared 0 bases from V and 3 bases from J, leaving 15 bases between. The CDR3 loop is CASSLSRRLGSYEQYF. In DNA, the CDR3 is TGTGCCAGCAGTTTATCCCGTAGACTAGGTAGCTACGAGCAGTACTTC.

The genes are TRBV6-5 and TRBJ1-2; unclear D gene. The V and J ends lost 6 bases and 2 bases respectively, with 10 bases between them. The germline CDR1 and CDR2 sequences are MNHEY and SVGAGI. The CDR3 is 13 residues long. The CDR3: CASRHEENYGYTF. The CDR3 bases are TGTGCCAGCAGGCATGAGGAGAACTATGGCTACACCTTC.

The CDR3 DNA reads TGTGCCAGCAGCGCCCGCGGGACAGGGTATAATTCACCCCTCCACTTT. It yields the protein CASSARGTGYNSPLHF. The rearrangement uses TRBV2 and TRBJ1-6, with 9 bases that match TRBD1. Germline V gene sequence: CDR1 SNHLY, CDR2 FYNNEI. V dropped 6 bases and J dropped 4; count of bases not matched to a gene: 7. CDR3 length: 16 residues.

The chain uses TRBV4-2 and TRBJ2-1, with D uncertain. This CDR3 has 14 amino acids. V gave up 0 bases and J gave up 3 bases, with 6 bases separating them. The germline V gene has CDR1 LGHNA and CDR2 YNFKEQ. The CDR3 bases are TGTGCCAGCAGCCAAGAGAACAGCTACAATGAGCAGTTCTTC. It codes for CASSQENSYNEQFF.